The clone carrying this TCR beta chain was recorded a few times. This sample is drawn from a study of T cell changes during pregnancy in multiple sclerosis. Sequencing used immunoSEQ multiplex PCR; TCRdb keeps in-frame clones, though not all of them. The data show roughly 75,000 clones, with 75% to 90% seen just once and under 2.5% held by the top ten. This CDR3 is built from 14 residues. V shed 10 bases and J shed 5 bases, with 15 bases lying between them. Per the germline V gene, CDR1 is MRHNA and CDR2 is SNTAGT. The specimen was peripheral blood, collected before pregnancy. The rearrangement joins TRBV6-4 to TRBJ1-6; D is possibly TRBD1 (6 bases). The sequence was obtained from a female donor with multiple sclerosis, enrolled in a pregnancy study. CDR3 amino acids: CATSVGQHNSPLHF. The CDR3 nucleotides read TGTGCCACCAGCGTTGGACAGCATAATTCACCCCTCCACTTT.